These T cell receptor beta chains were read from a single sample in a study of OX40 agonist ivuxolimab in advanced cancers. This table comes from immunoSEQ multiplex PCR, and its TCRdb copy is limited to in-frame clones, with some not included. The sample has about 100,000 clones, 70% to 90% seen once; the top ten hold roughly 0.15%. This sample comprised CD4+ or CD8+ T cells sorted from blood, obtained in a trial of the OX40 agonist ivuxolimab. These receptors all come from an adult with an advanced solid tumor such as melanoma, head and neck, liver or kidney cancer. Each CDR3 is given with its conserved first and last residue. A D gene is named only where the DNA matches it firmly. Part of the rows lack a size; the others show once, few, many or a class for expanded clones.

d_call: -; j_call: TRBJ1-2; v_call: TRBV6-5; clone_size: -; cdr3_aa: CASGRRGRPVAF; cdr3_nt: TGTGCCAGCGGGCGAAGGGGACGCCCTGTTGCCTTC
d_call: -; j_call: TRBJ2-7; v_call: TRBV11-1; clone_size: -; cdr3_aa: CASSLEPPPWAYEQYF; cdr3_nt: TGTGCCAGCAGCTTAGAACCGCCTCCCTGGGCCTACGAGCAGTACTTC
d_call: TRBD2; j_call: TRBJ2-5; v_call: TRBV7-2; clone_size: -; cdr3_aa: CASSPTSAHQETQYF; cdr3_nt: TGTGCCAGCAGCCCGACTAGCGCGCACCAAGAGACCCAGTACTTC
d_call: -; j_call: TRBJ1-1; v_call: TRBV29-1; clone_size: -; cdr3_aa: CSEVGSGSFDTEAFF; cdr3_nt: TGCAGCGAGGTCGGGTCAGGTTCCTTCGACACTGAAGCTTTCTTT
d_call: -; j_call: TRBJ2-1; v_call: TRBV14; clone_size: -; cdr3_aa: CASSQFSGDYNEQFF; cdr3_nt: TGTGCCAGCAGCCAATTTTCGGGGGACTACAATGAGCAGTTCTTC
d_call: -; j_call: TRBJ1-6; v_call: TRBV9; clone_size: -; cdr3_aa: CASSVEGLGDSPLHF; cdr3_nt: TGTGCCAGCAGCGTAGAAGGTTTGGGGGATTCACCCCTCCACTTT
d_call: TRBD2; j_call: TRBJ2-1; v_call: TRBV9; clone_size: once; cdr3_aa: CASSRGTSGYNEQFF; cdr3_nt: TGTGCCAGCAGCAGAGGGACTAGCGGATACAATGAGCAGTTCTTC
d_call: TRBD2; j_call: TRBJ2-5; v_call: TRBV5-4; clone_size: once; cdr3_aa: CASSFWGRASGSPSRETQYF; cdr3_nt: TGTGCCAGCAGCTTCTGGGGTCGGGCTAGCGGGAGCCCGAGCAGGGAGACCCAGTACTTC
d_call: -; j_call: TRBJ1-1; v_call: TRBV7-3; clone_size: -; cdr3_aa: CASSPSALITEAFF; cdr3_nt: TGTGCCAGCAGCCCCTCTGCGTTGATCACTGAAGCTTTCTTT
d_call: TRBD1; j_call: TRBJ1-1; v_call: TRBV19; clone_size: -; cdr3_aa: CASTGVDRGYEAFF; cdr3_nt: TGTGCCAGTACCGGCGTGGACAGGGGATATGAAGCTTTCTTT
d_call: -; j_call: TRBJ2-4; v_call: TRBV30; clone_size: -; cdr3_aa: CAWTRLSTKNIQYF; cdr3_nt: TGTGCCTGGACGCGCCTATCAACCAAAAACATTCAGTACTTC
d_call: TRBD1; j_call: TRBJ1-2; v_call: TRBV19; clone_size: -; cdr3_aa: CASSILGAGGEGYTF; cdr3_nt: TGTGCCAGTAGTATCCTGGGAGCAGGGGGAGAGGGCTACACCTTC
d_call: -; j_call: TRBJ2-1; v_call: TRBV30; clone_size: -; cdr3_aa: CAWSHTVGGNEQFF; cdr3_nt: TGTGCCTGGAGTCACACCGTGGGCGGAAATGAGCAGTTCTTC
d_call: TRBD2; j_call: TRBJ2-1; v_call: TRBV7-9; clone_size: -; cdr3_aa: CASSLVALAGGNEQFF; cdr3_nt: TGTGCCAGCAGCTTAGTCGCCCTAGCGGGAGGTAATGAGCAGTTCTTC
d_call: TRBD2; j_call: TRBJ2-7; v_call: TRBV2; clone_size: -; cdr3_aa: CASSENRGRNYEQYF; cdr3_nt: TGTGCCAGCAGTGAGAACCGCGGGAGGAACTACGAGCAGTACTTC
d_call: -; j_call: TRBJ2-1; v_call: TRBV6-1; clone_size: -; cdr3_aa: CASSESAGRFNEQFF; cdr3_nt: TGTGCCAGCAGTGAATCCGCGGGAAGGTTTAATGAGCAGTTCTTC
d_call: -; j_call: TRBJ1-2; v_call: TRBV28; clone_size: -; cdr3_aa: CASSPQGIYGYTF; cdr3_nt: TGTGCCAGCAGTCCCCAGGGTATCTATGGCTACACCTTC
d_call: -; j_call: TRBJ1-4; v_call: TRBV6-5; clone_size: once; cdr3_aa: CASFRGPNEKLFF; cdr3_nt: TGTGCCAGCTTCAGGGGCCCTAATGAAAAACTGTTTTTT
d_call: TRBD1; j_call: TRBJ2-2; v_call: TRBV10-3; clone_size: -; cdr3_aa: CAITPGQATGELFF; cdr3_nt: TGTGCCATCACCCCGGGACAGGCCACCGGGGAGCTGTTTTTT
d_call: TRBD2; j_call: TRBJ2-3; v_call: TRBV6-5; clone_size: -; cdr3_aa: CASGAGGRTDTQYF; cdr3_nt: TGTGCCAGCGGGGCGGGAGGACGCACAGATACGCAGTATTTT
d_call: TRBD1; j_call: TRBJ1-6; v_call: TRBV4-1; clone_size: -; cdr3_aa: CASSRGGTGLADNSPLHF; cdr3_nt: TGCGCCAGCAGCCGGGGAGGGACAGGGTTAGCGGATAATTCACCCCTCCACTTT
d_call: -; j_call: TRBJ2-3; v_call: TRBV5-4; clone_size: -; cdr3_aa: CASSLDSHSTDTQYF; cdr3_nt: TGTGCCAGCAGCTTAGATTCACATAGCACAGATACGCAGTATTTT
d_call: -; j_call: TRBJ1-4; v_call: TRBV4-1; clone_size: -; cdr3_aa: CASSQPVSGYEKLFF; cdr3_nt: TGCGCCAGCAGCCAACCCGTTTCAGGGTATGAAAAACTGTTTTTT
d_call: TRBD1; j_call: TRBJ2-7; v_call: TRBV28; clone_size: -; cdr3_aa: CASSPLSGQGIHEQYF; cdr3_nt: TGTGCCAGCAGTCCACTCTCGGGACAGGGTATCCACGAGCAGTACTTC
d_call: TRBD2; j_call: TRBJ2-2; v_call: TRBV11-2; clone_size: -; cdr3_aa: CASSLSGLNTGELFF; cdr3_nt: TGTGCCAGCAGCTTATCGGGACTAAACACCGGGGAGCTGTTTTTT
d_call: TRBD2; j_call: TRBJ2-3; v_call: TRBV6-5; clone_size: -; cdr3_aa: CASSYSSRGGTDTQYF; cdr3_nt: TGTGCCAGCAGTTACTCGAGTCGGGGGGGAACAGATACGCAGTATTTT
d_call: -; j_call: TRBJ1-2; v_call: TRBV29-1; clone_size: -; cdr3_aa: CSVERSASYGYTF; cdr3_nt: TGCAGCGTTGAGCGAAGCGCAAGCTATGGCTACACCTTC